The next 3 T cell receptor beta chains were all read from a single sample in a study of T cells in Graves' hyperthyroidism and ophthalmopathy. The TCR beta CDR3 regions underwent amplification using RNA transcripts as the source. The primer set for the first-round RT-PCR of the TCR CDR3 was HTBI. TCRdb redid the calling of the multiplex PCR reads with MiXCR, one entry per CDR3 protein. The top ten hold 8.4% of the sample, which has roughly 740,000 distinct CDR3 sequences, around 17% seen once. Sequencing was carried out using blood. These receptor sequences come from a man younger than 35 with Graves' hyperthyroidism.

This clonotype was counted many times. This rearrangement joins TRBV7-9 to TRBJ2-7, with 8 bases aligning to TRBD1. Germline values: CDR1 SEHNR, CDR2 FQNEAQ (reference sequence). The ends lost 5 bases at V and 0 bases at J; junction bases unmatched: 6. The CDR3 is 15 residues long. In DNA, the CDR3 is TGTGCCAGCAGCAATGGACAGGGAAGCTCCTACGAGCAGTACTTC. Translated, it gives CASSNGQGSSYEQYF.

The table lists this clonotype with many counts. The chain couples TRBV5-1 to TRBJ2-1; the D gene is possibly TRBD2 (6 bases). The CDR3 contains 15 residues. V was pared by 1 base and J by 4 bases, with 12 bases between. Germline lookup yields CDR1 SGHRS and CDR2 YFSETQ. CDR3 nucleotides: TGCGCCAGCAGCTTGCGTGTCGCGGGGTACAATGAGCAGTTCTTC. Translation gives CASSLRVAGYNEQFF.

The table lists this clonotype with many counts. The CDR3 DNA sequence: TGTGCCAGCAGTTTATTCACCCATGGCTACACCTTC. It specifies CASSLFTHGYTF. This sequence joins TRBV28 and TRBJ1-2; no reliable D call. Germline V gene lookup returns CDR1 MDHEN and CDR2 SYDVKM. V gave up 1 base and J gave up 6 bases, with 6 bases separating them. The CDR3 length is 12 residues.